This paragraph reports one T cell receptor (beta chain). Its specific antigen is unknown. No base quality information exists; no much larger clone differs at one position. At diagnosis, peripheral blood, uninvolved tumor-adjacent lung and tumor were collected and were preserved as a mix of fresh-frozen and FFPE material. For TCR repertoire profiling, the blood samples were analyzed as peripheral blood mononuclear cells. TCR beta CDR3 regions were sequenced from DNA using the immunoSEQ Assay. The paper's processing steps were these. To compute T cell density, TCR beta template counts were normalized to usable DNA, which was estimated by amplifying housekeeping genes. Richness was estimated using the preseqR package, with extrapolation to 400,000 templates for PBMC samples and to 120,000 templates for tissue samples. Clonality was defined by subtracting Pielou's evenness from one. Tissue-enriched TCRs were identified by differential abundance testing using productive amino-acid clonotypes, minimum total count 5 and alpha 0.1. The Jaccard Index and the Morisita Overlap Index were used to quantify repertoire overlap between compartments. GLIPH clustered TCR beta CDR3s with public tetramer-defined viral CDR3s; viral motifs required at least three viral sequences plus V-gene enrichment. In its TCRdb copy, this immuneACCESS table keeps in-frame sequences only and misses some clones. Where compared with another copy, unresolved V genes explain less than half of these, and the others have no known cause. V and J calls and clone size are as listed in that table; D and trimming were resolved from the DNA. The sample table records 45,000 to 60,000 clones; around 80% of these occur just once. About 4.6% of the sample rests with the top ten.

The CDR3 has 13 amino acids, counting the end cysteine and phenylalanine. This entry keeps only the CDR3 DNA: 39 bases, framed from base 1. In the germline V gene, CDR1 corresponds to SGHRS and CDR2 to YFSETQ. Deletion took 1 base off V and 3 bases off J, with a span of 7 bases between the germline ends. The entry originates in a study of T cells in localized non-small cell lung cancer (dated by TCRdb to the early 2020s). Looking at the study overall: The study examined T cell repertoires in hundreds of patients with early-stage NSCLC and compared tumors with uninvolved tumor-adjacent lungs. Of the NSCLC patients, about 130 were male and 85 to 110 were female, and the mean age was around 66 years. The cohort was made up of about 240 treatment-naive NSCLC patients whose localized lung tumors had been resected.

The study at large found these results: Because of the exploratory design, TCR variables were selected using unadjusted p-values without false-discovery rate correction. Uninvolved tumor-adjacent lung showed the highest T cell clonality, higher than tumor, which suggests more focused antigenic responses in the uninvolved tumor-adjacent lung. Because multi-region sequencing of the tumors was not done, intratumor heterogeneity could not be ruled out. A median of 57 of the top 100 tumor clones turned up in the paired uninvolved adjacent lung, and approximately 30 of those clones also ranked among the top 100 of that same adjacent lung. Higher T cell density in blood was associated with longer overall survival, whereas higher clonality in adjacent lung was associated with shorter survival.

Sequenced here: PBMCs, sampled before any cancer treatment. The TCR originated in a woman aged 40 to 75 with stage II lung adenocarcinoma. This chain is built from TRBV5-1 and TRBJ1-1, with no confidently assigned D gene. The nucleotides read TGCGCCAGCAGCTTGAATCTGGACACTGAAGCTTTCTTT. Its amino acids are CASSLNLDTEAFF.